The source of this T cell receptor (beta chain) is a study of vaccination and CD4 T cells after COVID-19. Study details: Post-COVID draws followed diagnosis by a median roughly 100 days (range 35 to 161).

Oncomine TCR Beta short-read sequencing was applied to DNA from cultured CD4+ T cells. Using the QIAamp micro DNA kit, genomic DNA was extracted from the CD4+ T cells that had been cultured. TCRdb re-called the PCR reads with MiXCR, one entry per CDR3 protein. The sample has some 22,000 distinct CDR3 sequences; less than 80% are singletons. Study-wide results and caveats: Among reactive clones from convalescent patients, a median 86.3% appeared only post-vaccination.

In the case of this clonotype: Antigen specificity is unknown.

Specified treatment: roughly 11-day PBMC culture with coronavirus spike peptide pools or control peptides (ViraFEST assay). With 9.5 to 10 ug/ml peptide pools and 9.5 to 10 IU/ml IL-2, PBMCs were cultured at approximately 2 million per well. The clonotype comes from a human donor who received a COVID-19 vaccine. The input for sequencing was CD4+ T cells from blood, cultured in vitro, taken before SARS-CoV-2 vaccination.

DNA of the CDR3: TGTGCCAGCAGCTTAAGGAGCGGGGGACCCACAGATACGCAGTATTTT. This codes for CASSLRSGGPTDTQYF. V gene TRBV11-3 combines with J gene TRBJ2-3; 8 positions match TRBD2. The CDR3 is made up of 16 amino acids. CDR1 is SGHNT and CDR2 is YENEEA in the germline V gene. V lost 2 bases to trimming and J lost 2 bases; unmatched junction nucleotides: 6.